The 4 T cell receptor beta chains below come from one sample, sequenced in a study of cytomegalovirus exposure and HLA in healthy donors. The primer mix had 60 Vbeta and 13 Jbeta primers. Profiled with immunoSEQ multiplex PCR; TCRdb holds only in-frame clones, not every one. The sample has approximately 100,000 clones, roughly three quarters seen once. The source material was PBMCs. All receptors come from a woman aged 40 to 55 in good health and CMV-seronegative.

The chain joins TRBV4-1 to TRBJ2-7; 9 nucleotides align to TRBD1. Germline loops: CDR1 MGHRA, CDR2 YSYEKL. The CDR3 length is 13 residues. The ends lost 4 bases at V and 4 bases at J; junction bases unmatched: 2. CDR3 coding DNA: TGCGCCAGCAGCCGGGACAGGGTGTACGAGCAGTACTTC. This gives the protein CASSRDRVYEQYF.

A few counts support this clone. CDR3 coding DNA: TGTGCCTGGTCAGATGCTAACTATGGCTACACCTTC. As protein: CAWSDANYGYTF. The rearrangement links TRBV30 to TRBJ1-2, with D unresolved. The V gene lost 5 bases and the J gene lost 0 bases, with 7 bases spanning the gap. The germline V gene encodes CDR1 GTSNPN and CDR2 SVGIG (reference sequence). CDR3 length: 12 residues.

This chain joins TRBV19 and TRBJ1-2, with 10 positions matching TRBD1. CDR1 is LNHDA and CDR2 is SQIVND in the germline V gene (reference sequence). With V trimmed by 7 bases and J by 9 bases, 8 bases remained unmatched. The CDR3 totals 13 residues. CDR3 sequence reads: CASTRGQGTSYTF. CDR3 sequence (DNA): TGTGCCAGTACCCGGGGACAGGGGACGAGCTACACCTTC.

The V and J genes are TRBV28 and TRBJ2-2, with 7 bases fitting TRBD1. This CDR3 is 15 amino acids long. Germline V CDR1 and CDR2: MDHEN, SYDVKM. The junction had 11 bases not matched to a gene; V was cut back by 5 bases and J by 8 bases. The CDR3 DNA follows: TGTGCCAGCAGTCCCCCAGGACAGGAGACGGGGGAGCTGTTTTTT. It yields the protein CASSPPGQETGELFF.